This T cell receptor (beta chain) was found in a study of OX40 agonist ivuxolimab in advanced cancers. Across the whole study: Clinicians treated patients with ivuxolimab, an agonistic anti-OX40 (CD134) antibody. Regarding the study as a whole: Normalized T-cell clonal expansion was also low in a subset of nonresponders. At 0.1 to 3.0 mg/kg and by week 6, clonal expansion occurred in CD4+ and CD8+ blood T cells. Averaged across samples, CD8+ T cells carried more expanded clones than CD4+ did.

Germline lookup yields CDR1 LGHNA and CDR2 YSLEER. The CDR3 is made up of 18 amino acids. Deletions cut 8 bases from V and 2 bases from J, with 24 bases between. This clone was detected once. Its antigen remains unknown. Profiled with immunoSEQ multiplex PCR; TCRdb holds only in-frame clones, not every one. The sample has about 77,000 clones, 94% seen once; the top ten hold about a fifth. Source: CD4+ or CD8+ T cells sorted from blood, taken in a trial of the OX40 agonist ivuxolimab. The chain carries TRBV4-3 and TRBJ1-4, with TRBD1 as a possible D gene (6 bases). The clonotype comes from an adult with an advanced solid tumor such as melanoma, head and neck, liver or kidney cancer. CDR3 DNA: TGCGCCAGCGGGGGGGGCAGGGAGGCTTCAGAGACTAATGAAAAACTGTTTTTT. Its translation: CASGGGREASETNEKLFF.